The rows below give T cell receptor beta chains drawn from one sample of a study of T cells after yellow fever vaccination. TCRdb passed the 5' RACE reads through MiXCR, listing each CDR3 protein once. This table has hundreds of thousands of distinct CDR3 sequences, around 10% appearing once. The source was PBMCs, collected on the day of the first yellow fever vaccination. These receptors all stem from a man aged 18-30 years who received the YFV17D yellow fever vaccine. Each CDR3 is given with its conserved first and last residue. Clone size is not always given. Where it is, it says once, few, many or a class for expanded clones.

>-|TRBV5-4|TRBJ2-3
CASSPGPKPAQYF
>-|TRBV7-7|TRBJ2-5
CASSLALARAETQYF
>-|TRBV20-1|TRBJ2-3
CSAAGLATDTQYF
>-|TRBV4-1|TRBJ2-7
CASSQEPGEQYF
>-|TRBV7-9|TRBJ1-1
CASSELWGDPTEAFF
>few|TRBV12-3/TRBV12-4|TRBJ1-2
CASSTGNQLFF
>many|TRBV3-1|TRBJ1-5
CASSQSGQPQHF
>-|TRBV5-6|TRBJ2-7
CASRTGGALSSYEQYF
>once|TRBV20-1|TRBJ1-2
CSARGRVRGRGRPSTF
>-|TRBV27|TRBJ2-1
CASIFSEQFF
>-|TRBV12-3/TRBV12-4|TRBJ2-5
CASSLAPVRGQEAQYF
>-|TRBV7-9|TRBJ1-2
CASSLATGRYTF
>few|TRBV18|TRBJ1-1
CASSPPSRDTEAFF
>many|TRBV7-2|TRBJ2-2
CASSPQGNTGELFF
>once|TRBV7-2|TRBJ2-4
CASSSPRTEAKNIQYF
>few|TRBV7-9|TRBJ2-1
CASSRGGNYNEQFF
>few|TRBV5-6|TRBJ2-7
CASSSPGQSYEQYF
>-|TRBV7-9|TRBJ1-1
CASSLIPKNTEAFF
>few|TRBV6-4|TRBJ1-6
CASSVPVGTPWSPLHF
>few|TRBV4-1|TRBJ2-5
CASSPSPAGLADQETQYF
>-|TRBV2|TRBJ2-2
CATRDREGGELFF
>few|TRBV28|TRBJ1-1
CASSTRVRGNTEAFF
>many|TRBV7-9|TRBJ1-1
CASSSEQGNTEAFF
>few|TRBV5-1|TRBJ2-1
CASSLGGTSGGVNEQFF
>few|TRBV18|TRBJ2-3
CASSPYRGGVGRGSTDTQYF
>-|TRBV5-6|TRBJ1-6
CASSLEGRGNSPLHF
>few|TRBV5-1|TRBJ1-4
CASSPYKGTGNEKLFF
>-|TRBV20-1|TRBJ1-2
CSALPSGGGWGYTF
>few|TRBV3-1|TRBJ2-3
CASSQQGSRTYTQYF
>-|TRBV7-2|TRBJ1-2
CASSLYGGYGYTF
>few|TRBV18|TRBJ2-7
CASSPGTSTYEQYF
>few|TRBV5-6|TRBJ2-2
CASSRGLDTGELFF
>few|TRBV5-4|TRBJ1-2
CASSLDPTLGSYTF
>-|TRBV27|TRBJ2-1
CASSVGQGGIEQFF
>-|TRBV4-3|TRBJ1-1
CASSQEYGRNTEAFF
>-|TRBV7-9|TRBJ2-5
CASSYDLQETQYF
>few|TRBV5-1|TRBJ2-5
CASSRDRGDQETQYF
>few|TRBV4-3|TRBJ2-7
CASSRGLQGAYEQYF
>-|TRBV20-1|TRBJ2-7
CSARDLGQGAFYEQYF
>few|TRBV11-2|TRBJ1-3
CASSLGIDRGYSGNTIYF
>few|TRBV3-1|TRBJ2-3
CASSQDKVDTQYF
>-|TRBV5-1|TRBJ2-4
CASSLEGENIQYF